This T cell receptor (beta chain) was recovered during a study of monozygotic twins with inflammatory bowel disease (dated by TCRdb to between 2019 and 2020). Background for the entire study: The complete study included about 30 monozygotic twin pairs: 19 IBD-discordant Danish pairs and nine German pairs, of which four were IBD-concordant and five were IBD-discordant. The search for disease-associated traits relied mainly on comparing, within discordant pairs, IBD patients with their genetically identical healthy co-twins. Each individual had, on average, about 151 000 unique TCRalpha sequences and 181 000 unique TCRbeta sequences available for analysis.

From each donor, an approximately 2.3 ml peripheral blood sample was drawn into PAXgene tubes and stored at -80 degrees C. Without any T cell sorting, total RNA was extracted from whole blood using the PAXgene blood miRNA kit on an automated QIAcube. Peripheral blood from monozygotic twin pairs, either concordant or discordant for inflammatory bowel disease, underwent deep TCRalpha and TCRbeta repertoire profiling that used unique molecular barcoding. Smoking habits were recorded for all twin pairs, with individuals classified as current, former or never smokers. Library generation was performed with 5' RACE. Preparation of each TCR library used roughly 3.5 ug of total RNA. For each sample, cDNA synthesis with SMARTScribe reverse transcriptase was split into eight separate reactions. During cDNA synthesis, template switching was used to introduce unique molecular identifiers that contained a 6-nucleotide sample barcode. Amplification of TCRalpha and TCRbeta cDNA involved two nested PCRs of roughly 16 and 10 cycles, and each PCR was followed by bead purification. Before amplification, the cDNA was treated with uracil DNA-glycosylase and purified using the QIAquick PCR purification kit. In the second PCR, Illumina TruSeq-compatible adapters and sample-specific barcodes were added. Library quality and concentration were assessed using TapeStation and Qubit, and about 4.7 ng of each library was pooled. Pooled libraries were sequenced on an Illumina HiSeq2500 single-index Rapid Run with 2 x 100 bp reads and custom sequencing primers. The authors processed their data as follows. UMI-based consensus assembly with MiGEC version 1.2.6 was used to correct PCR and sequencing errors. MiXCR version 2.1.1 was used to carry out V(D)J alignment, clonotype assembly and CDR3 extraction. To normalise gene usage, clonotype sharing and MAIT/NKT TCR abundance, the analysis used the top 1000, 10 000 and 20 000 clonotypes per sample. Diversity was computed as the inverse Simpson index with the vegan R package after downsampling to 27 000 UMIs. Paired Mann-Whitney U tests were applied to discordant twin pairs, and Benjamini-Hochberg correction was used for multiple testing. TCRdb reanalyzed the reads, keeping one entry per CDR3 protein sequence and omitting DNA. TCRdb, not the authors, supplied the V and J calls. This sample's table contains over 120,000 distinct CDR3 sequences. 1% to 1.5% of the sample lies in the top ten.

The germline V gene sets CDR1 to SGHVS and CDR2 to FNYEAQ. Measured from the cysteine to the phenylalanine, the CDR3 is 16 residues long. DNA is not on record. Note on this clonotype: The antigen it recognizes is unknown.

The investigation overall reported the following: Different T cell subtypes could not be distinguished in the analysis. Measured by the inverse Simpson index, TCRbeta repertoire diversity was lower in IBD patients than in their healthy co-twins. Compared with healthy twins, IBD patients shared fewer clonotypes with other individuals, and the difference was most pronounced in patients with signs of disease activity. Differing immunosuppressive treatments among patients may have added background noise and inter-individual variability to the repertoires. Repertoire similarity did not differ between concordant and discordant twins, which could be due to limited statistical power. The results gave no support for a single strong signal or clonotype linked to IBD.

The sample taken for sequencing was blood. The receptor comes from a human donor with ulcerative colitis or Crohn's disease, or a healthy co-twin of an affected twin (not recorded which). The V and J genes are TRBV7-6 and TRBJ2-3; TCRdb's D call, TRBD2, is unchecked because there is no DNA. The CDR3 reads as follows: CASRLGPGRAADTQYF.